This T cell receptor beta chain was sequenced during a study of shared clonotypes between healthy human individuals. Source study methods: As immunoSEQ supplied junction-only sequences (without quality scores), filtering differed. Produced via immunoSEQ multiplex PCR; TCRdb's table is partial and in-frame only. That table is the source of V, J and clone size, and D and trimming were worked out from the DNA. The data contain some 500,000 clones, 90% to 96% of them singletons. The investigators split CD4+ cells into a CD45RA+ naive subset and a CD45RA-negative memory subset. The J segment lost 3 bases and the V segment lost 6 bases, leaving 10 bases of the junction unmatched. Germline-derived CDR1 and CDR2 are SEHNR and FQNEAQ (reference sequence). The CDR3 is 16 residues long. This clone occurred once.

The source is a woman aged 25 to 39 in good health. The gene calls are TRBV7-9 and TRBJ2-3; TRBD1 matches 9 bases. The source material was naive CD4+ T cells sorted from blood. Stated subset: CD45RA+ positively selected. The CDR3 reads CASSQGGTGLTDTQYF. In DNA form, the CDR3 reads TGTGCCAGCAGTCAAGGGGGGACAGGGCTTACAGATACGCAGTATTTT. Based on the CDR3 plus reference TRBV7-9 and TRBJ2-3, the full variable domain is DTGVSQNPRHKITKRGQNVTFRCDPISEHNRLYWYRQTLGQGPEFLTYFQNEAQLEKSRLLSDRFSAERPKGSFSTLEIQRTEQGDSAMYLCASSQGGTGLTDTQYFGPGTRLTVL.